Listed below are T cell receptor beta chains from one sample, sequenced in a study of T cell repertoires in cytomegalovirus infection. TCRdb reanalysed the reads using MiXCR and keeps one entry per CDR3 protein. Here the sample spans 680,000 or so distinct CDR3 sequences, around 35% being singletons. These receptors are not linked to any known antigen. Specimen: cultured PBMCs, collected from culture after CMV antigen stimulation. These receptors came from a human donor in good health (CMV status not recorded). Some clones in this sample may be carry-over from other donors' samples. The CDR3 runs from the conserved cysteine through the conserved F or W. Each record gives: V gene, J gene, D gene, clone size, CDR3 DNA, CDR3 protein. A D gene is named only where the DNA matches it firmly. Only part of the rows carry a size: once, few, many, or a class if the clone is expanded.

V: TRBV5-4; J: TRBJ1-1; D: TRBD1; size: -; DNA: TGTGCCAGCAGCCCGGGTGGGACAGGAAACACTGAAGCTTTCTTT; CDR3: CASSPGGTGNTEAFF
V: TRBV5-5; J: TRBJ2-3; D: TRBD2; size: few; DNA: TGTGCCAGCAGCTTGAGACTAGCGGGGCGGAGCACAGATACGCAGTATTTT; CDR3: CASSLRLAGRSTDTQYF
V: TRBV20-1; J: TRBJ1-5; D: -; size: -; DNA: TGCAGTGCTAATCGACAGTCTAATAGCAATCAGCCCCAGCATTTT; CDR3: CSANRQSNSNQPQHF
V: TRBV7-2; J: TRBJ2-1; D: TRBD2; size: many; DNA: TGTGCCAGCAGTCCGGGGGGGCTAGCCTACAATGAGCAGTTCTTC; CDR3: CASSPGGLAYNEQFF
V: TRBV18; J: TRBJ2-5; D: TRBD1; size: -; DNA: TGTGCCAGCTCAACGGGGACAGCCGCCGCCGGAGGGACCCAGTACTTC; CDR3: CASSTGTAAAGGTQYF
V: TRBV14; J: TRBJ1-2; D: TRBD1; size: -; DNA: TGTGCCAGCAGCCAAGATAGGACAGGGACCTATGGCTACACCTTC; CDR3: CASSQDRTGTYGYTF
V: TRBV19; J: TRBJ2-5; D: -; size: -; DNA: TGTGCCAGTAGTAAGTCCGGACAACGGGTCGAGACCCAGTACTTC; CDR3: CASSKSGQRVETQYF
V: TRBV12-3/TRBV12-4; J: TRBJ2-7; D: -; size: few; DNA: TGTGCCAGCAGTTTAAACGAGGGCGGCGAGCAGTACTTC; CDR3: CASSLNEGGEQYF
V: TRBV6-5; J: TRBJ2-3; D: TRBD2; size: -; DNA: TGTGCCAGCAGTAAGGGACTAGCGGGTCTTTATACGCAGTATTTT; CDR3: CASSKGLAGLYTQYF
V: TRBV6-5; J: TRBJ2-5; D: TRBD1; size: few; DNA: TGTGCCAGCAGTTACGGTGTTGGGACAGGCCAAGAGACCCAGTACTTC; CDR3: CASSYGVGTGQETQYF
V: TRBV20-1; J: TRBJ2-2; D: TRBD2; size: -; DNA: TGCAGTGCTAGAGATGGGACTAGCAGTAACACCGGGGAGCTGTTTTTT; CDR3: CSARDGTSSNTGELFF
V: TRBV11-2; J: TRBJ1-6; D: -; size: -; DNA: TGTGCCAGCAGCTTCCTCGGACCTAGGTCACCCCTCCACTTT; CDR3: CASSFLGPRSPLHF
V: TRBV7-2; J: TRBJ2-6; D: TRBD1; size: many; DNA: TGTGCCAGCAGCTTCTCTACAGGGGGCGTTAGAGGGGCCAACGTCCTGACTTTC; CDR3: CASSFSTGGVRGANVLTF
V: TRBV2; J: TRBJ2-2; D: -; size: few; DNA: TGTGCCAGCAGGGGGATATCCGGGGAGCTGTTTTTT; CDR3: CASRGISGELFF
V: TRBV4-3; J: TRBJ2-7; D: TRBD2; size: -; DNA: TGCGCCAGCAGCCAAGAGTGGCAGGGAGGGTACGAGCAGTACTTC; CDR3: CASSQEWQGGYEQYF
V: TRBV6-1; J: TRBJ1-4; D: -; size: few; DNA: TGTGCCAGCAGTGATCAGGGCCAAGCAGGAGGTGAAAAACTGTTTTTT; CDR3: CASSDQGQAGGEKLFF
V: TRBV28; J: TRBJ1-3; D: -; size: few; DNA: TGTGCCAGCAGTTCTATGGCCTCTGGAAACACCATATATTTT; CDR3: CASSSMASGNTIYF
V: TRBV29-1; J: TRBJ1-2; D: -; size: -; DNA: TGCAGCGTTGAACGGGACGGCGGCTACACCTTC; CDR3: CSVERDGGYTF
V: TRBV2; J: TRBJ2-7; D: -; size: -; DNA: TGTGCCAGCAGGAGGGACGGAGGGCCCCTCGAGCAGTACTTC; CDR3: CASRRDGGPLEQYF
V: TRBV20-1; J: TRBJ2-5; D: -; size: -; DNA: TGCAGTGCTAGTGGTGTGGGCCAAGAGACCCAGTACTTC; CDR3: CSASGVGQETQYF
V: TRBV5-3; J: TRBJ2-3; D: -; size: -; DNA: TGTGCCAGCAGCTCGACTCACCAGGCAGATACGCAGTATTTT; CDR3: CASSSTHQADTQYF
V: TRBV11-2; J: TRBJ2-5; D: -; size: -; DNA: TGTGCCAGCAGCGCTGGGGCTACTAACCATCAAGAGACCCAGTACTTC; CDR3: CASSAGATNHQETQYF
V: TRBV29-1; J: TRBJ2-7; D: -; size: -; DNA: TGCAGCGTTGGGACACCCAAGGGGGTATACGAGCAGTACTTC; CDR3: CSVGTPKGVYEQYF
V: TRBV11-2; J: TRBJ2-3; D: -; size: few; DNA: TGTGCCAGCAGCTTAGGAGGGACTTCCTACAGCACAGATACGCAGTATTTT; CDR3: CASSLGGTSYSTDTQYF
V: TRBV4-2; J: TRBJ1-1; D: -; size: -; DNA: TGTGCCAGCAGCCATGGCAGAGCGAACACTGAAGCTTTCTTT; CDR3: CASSHGRANTEAFF
V: TRBV7-8; J: TRBJ2-7; D: TRBD2; size: -; DNA: TGTGCCAGCAGCCTGCGGCGGGGGGCCACCTACGAGCAGTACTTC; CDR3: CASSLRRGATYEQYF
V: TRBV7-2; J: TRBJ2-2; D: -; size: few; DNA: TGTGCCAGCAGCCGACCCCCCGGGACGGTGAACACCGGGGAGCTGTTTTTT; CDR3: CASSRPPGTVNTGELFF
V: TRBV7-9; J: TRBJ2-1; D: TRBD2; size: -; DNA: TGTGCCAGCAGTCCCGGACTAGTTTGGGATGAGCAGTTCTTC; CDR3: CASSPGLVWDEQFF
V: TRBV19; J: TRBJ2-5; D: TRBD1; size: -; DNA: TGTGCCAGTAGTGGAACCGGGACAGGGGTCCCAGAGACCCAGTACTTC; CDR3: CASSGTGTGVPETQYF
V: TRBV7-9; J: TRBJ2-2; D: -; size: -; DNA: TGTGCCAGCAGCTTGTTAGGGCCCGGGGAGCTGTTTTTT; CDR3: CASSLLGPGELFF
V: TRBV5-6; J: TRBJ1-3; D: TRBD1; size: once; DNA: TGTGCCAGCAGCTCCAGGACAGGGCTCTTTCACACCATATATTTT; CDR3: CASSSRTGLFHTIYF
V: TRBV12-3/TRBV12-4; J: TRBJ2-1; D: -; size: few; DNA: TGTGCCAGCAGTTTTGTAACGGGGGCGCACAATGAGCAGTTCTTC; CDR3: CASSFVTGAHNEQFF
V: TRBV7-8; J: TRBJ1-1; D: TRBD1; size: many; DNA: TGTGCCAGCAGCTTAGGGACAGGGGACACTGAAGCTTTCTTT; CDR3: CASSLGTGDTEAFF
V: TRBV29-1; J: TRBJ2-5; D: TRBD2; size: -; DNA: TGCAGCGCCGGGGGGTTAGCGGGACAAGAGACCCAGTACTTC; CDR3: CSAGGLAGQETQYF
V: TRBV27; J: TRBJ2-1; D: -; size: -; DNA: TGTGCCAGCAGTTTATTGCAAGGGGCAGGTGAGCAGTTCTTC; CDR3: CASSLLQGAGEQFF
V: TRBV6-5; J: TRBJ2-1; D: TRBD1; size: -; DNA: TGTGCCAGCATCGCCGGGACAGGCTACAATGAGCAGTTCTTC; CDR3: CASIAGTGYNEQFF
V: TRBV5-6; J: TRBJ1-3; D: -; size: -; DNA: TGTGCCAGCAGCTTTTCTAGCTCTGGAAACACCATATATTTT; CDR3: CASSFSSSGNTIYF
V: TRBV20-1; J: TRBJ2-3; D: -; size: -; DNA: TGCAGTGCTAGGATGATTGGAGGAGATACGCAGTATTTT; CDR3: CSARMIGGDTQYF
V: TRBV28; J: TRBJ1-6; D: -; size: few; DNA: TGTGCCAGCAGCGCGTACAGGCTGAGCTCCTATAATTCACCCCTCCACTTT; CDR3: CASSAYRLSSYNSPLHF
V: TRBV7-2; J: TRBJ1-5; D: -; size: many; DNA: TGTGCCAGCAGCTTAGTGGGTTATAGCAATCAGCCCCAGCATTTT; CDR3: CASSLVGYSNQPQHF
V: TRBV4-1; J: TRBJ2-7; D: TRBD2; size: -; DNA: TGCGCCAGCAGCCAAAGACTAGCGGGGGAGAACTCCTACGAGCAGTACTTC; CDR3: CASSQRLAGENSYEQYF
V: TRBV12-3/TRBV12-4; J: TRBJ1-2; D: -; size: few; DNA: TGTGCCAGCAGCACTCCGCCCCGGGACAACCGAGGCGGCTACACCTTC; CDR3: CASSTPPRDNRGGYTF
V: TRBV27; J: TRBJ1-1; D: -; size: -; DNA: TGTGCCAGCAGTACTCGAAGAAATAGGGACACTGAAGCTTTCTTT; CDR3: CASSTRRNRDTEAFF
V: TRBV5-3; J: TRBJ2-3; D: TRBD2; size: -; DNA: TGTGCCAGCAGCCCCGGGGGGTCCCCAACGCAGTATTTT; CDR3: CASSPGGSPTQYF
V: TRBV7-2; J: TRBJ2-1; D: TRBD2; size: many; DNA: TGTGCCAGCAGCTCCTGGACTAGCGGGAGTTACAATGAGCAGTTCTTC; CDR3: CASSSWTSGSYNEQFF
V: TRBV7-6; J: TRBJ1-5; D: -; size: -; DNA: TGTGCCAGCAGCTTAGTTCGGGTTCAGCCCCAGCATTTT; CDR3: CASSLVRVQPQHF
V: TRBV7-8; J: TRBJ2-5; D: -; size: few; DNA: TGTGCCAGCAGCCGAGACAATATGCAAGAGACCCAGTACTTC; CDR3: CASSRDNMQETQYF
V: TRBV19; J: TRBJ1-5; D: -; size: -; DNA: TGTGCCAGTAGTCTTCGGACCCGGACGCCCTATCAGCCCCAGCATTTT; CDR3: CASSLRTRTPYQPQHF
V: TRBV11-2; J: TRBJ2-1; D: -; size: few; DNA: TGTGCCAGCAGCTCCCAAGCGGGTTCCTACAATGAGCAGTTCTTC; CDR3: CASSSQAGSYNEQFF
V: TRBV12-3/TRBV12-4; J: TRBJ2-7; D: TRBD1; size: many; DNA: TGTGCCAGCAGTTTGTGGGACAGCTACGAGCAGTACTTC; CDR3: CASSLWDSYEQYF
V: TRBV27; J: TRBJ1-6; D: -; size: -; DNA: TGTGCCAGCAGTTTATTGCCCAGGGAAAATTCACCCCTCCACTTT; CDR3: CASSLLPRENSPLHF
V: TRBV7-9; J: TRBJ2-1; D: TRBD2; size: few; DNA: TGTGCCAGCAGCCTTTTAGCGGGAGGGCCCCTCTACAATGAGCAGTTCTTC; CDR3: CASSLLAGGPLYNEQFF
V: TRBV11-1; J: TRBJ2-1; D: -; size: few; DNA: TGTGCCAGCAGCGCAGGTGGGGGGTCTGAGCAGTTCTTC; CDR3: CASSAGGGSEQFF
V: TRBV19; J: TRBJ2-2; D: TRBD2; size: -; DNA: TGTGCCAGTAGGCCAGCGGGAGCGAACACCGGGGAGCTGTTTTTT; CDR3: CASRPAGANTGELFF
V: TRBV20-1; J: TRBJ2-7; D: -; size: -; DNA: TGCAGTGCTAGAATCCTATCGACAACCAATCCCTACGAGCAGTACTTC; CDR3: CSARILSTTNPYEQYF
V: TRBV7-6; J: TRBJ1-6; D: -; size: -; DNA: TGTGCCAGCAGCTTAGGCCGGTTGTCCAATTCACCCCTCCACTTT; CDR3: CASSLGRLSNSPLHF
V: TRBV28; J: TRBJ1-2; D: -; size: few; DNA: TGTGCCAGCAACAAGGGACTCTTTAACTATGGCTACACCTTC; CDR3: CASNKGLFNYGYTF